These 8 T cell receptor beta chains originate from one sample sequenced in a study of blood T cell repertoires in COVID-19 (dated by TCRdb to 2018 to 2020). The library was produced with the immunoSEQ multiplex PCR assay. The source is immuneACCESS, and TCRdb retained only in-frame sequences with V and J called. Part of the clones is not carried over; for the studies checked, unresolved V genes explain less than half of this, and the remainder is unexplained. The table for this sample lists approximately 160,000 clones; 80% to 90% of them were counted only once. The ten largest clones capture 3.6% of the sample. The sample taken for sequencing was PBMCs or T cells enriched from blood (not recorded which). The receptors shown here come from a woman aged 50 to 60 in a cohort exposed to, infected with or recovered from COVID-19 (not recorded which).

This chain links TRBV28 with TRBJ1-6; weak D call: TRBD1 (5 bases). V was trimmed by 7 bases and J by 9 bases, leaving 13 bases between them. The V gene's germline CDR1 is MDHEN and CDR2 SYDVKM. The length of the CDR3 is 13 residues. The CDR3 region has the DNA TGTGCCAGCATAACCAGGGAGGGTTCACCCCTCCACTTT. Protein product: CASITREGSPLHF.

V is TRBV19 and J is TRBJ2-1; 13 bases fit TRBD2. CDR1 and CDR2 from the germline V gene are LNHDA and SQIVND (reference sequence). The V and J ends lost 6 bases and 9 bases, in that order; junction bases with no gene match: 8. The CDR3 contains 15 residues. CDR3 loop: CASSPTSGRAVEQFF. The CDR3 DNA is TGTGCCAGTAGCCCCACTAGCGGGAGGGCCGTTGAGCAGTTCTTC.

CDR3 in amino acids: CASSLISGAMDEQYF. For the CDR3, the DNA is TGCGCCAGCAGCTTGATTAGCGGGGCGATGGACGAGCAGTACTTC. The chain couples TRBV5-1 to TRBJ2-7, with TRBD2 matching over 8 bases. The CDR3 consists of 15 residues. Germline V gene lookup returns CDR1 SGHRS and CDR2 YFSETQ. V was pared by 1 base and J by 5 bases, with 8 bases of the junction left unmatched. Full variable domain (outside the CDR3, taken from reference TRBV5-1 and TRBJ2-7): KAGVTQTPRYLIKTRGQQVTLSCSPISGHRSVSWYQQTPGQGLQFLFEYFSETQRNKGNFPGRFSGRQFSNSRSEMNVSTLELGDSALYLCASSLISGAMDEQYFGPGTRLTVT.

The CDR3 region has the DNA TGTGCCAGCAGCTGGGACAGGGGAATAAGCTATGGCTACACCTTC. This encodes CASSWDRGISYGYTF. The V call is TRBV7-8, the J call TRBJ1-2; 10 nucleotides align to TRBD1. The V and J ends lost 4 bases and 4 bases, in that order; junction bases with no gene match: 6. The CDR3 totals 15 residues. Per the germline V gene, CDR1 is SGHVS and CDR2 is FQNEAQ. Variable domain in full (rest from reference TRBV7-8 and TRBJ1-2): GAGVSQSPRYKVAKRGQDVALRCDPISGHVSLFWYQQALGQGPEFLTYFQNEAQLDKSGLPSDRFFAERPEGSVSTLKIQRTQQEDSAVYLCASSWDRGISYGYTFGSGTRLTVV.

The chain couples TRBV5-1 to TRBJ2-1; TRBD1 matches at 10 bases. V lost 6 bases to trimming and J lost 7 bases; unmatched junction nucleotides: 10. Germline assignment: CDR1 SGHRS and CDR2 YFSETQ. The CDR3 extends over 15 amino acids. CDR3 nucleotide sequence: TGCGCCAGCACAATACCGGGACAGGGGTTAAATGAGCAGTTCTTC. It translates to CASTIPGQGLNEQFF.

This chain links TRBV12-3 or TRBV12-4 with TRBJ2-1; no reliable D call. V was cut by 6 bases and J by 10 bases, with 10 bases left in between. The CDR3 has 11 amino acids. CDR3 in DNA: TGTGCCAGCAGCTTTGAGTGGGAGCAGTTCTTC. Its protein is CASSFEWEQFF.

The rearrangement links TRBV4-1 to TRBJ1-1; D gene uncertain. The V end was cut by 4 bases, the J end by 0 bases, with 18 bases between. The CDR3 is 17 residues long. Germline CDR1 MGHRA, CDR2 YSYEKL. This CDR3 is CASSRFLGDGVNTEAFF. The CDR3, as DNA: TGCGCCAGCAGCCGCTTCCTAGGAGACGGCGTGAACACTGAAGCTTTCTTT.

In this sample, this clone turned up once. The chain is built from TRBV5-1 and TRBJ2-7, with a weak D call TRBD1 (6 bases). Germline CDR1 and CDR2: SGHRS and YFSETQ. V was shortened by 0 bases and J by 3 bases, with 13 bases between the two germline ends. CDR3 length equals 15 residues. The CDR3 sequence is CASSLGAGAGYEQYF. Here the CDR3 DNA reads TGCGCCAGCAGCTTGGGAGCAGGGGCGGGCTACGAGCAGTACTTC.